What follows is one T cell receptor (beta chain) and its context. No antigen is known for it. From 5'RACE with constant-segment primers came TCR alpha and TCR beta cDNA libraries that carried sample barcodes and UMIs. TCRdb analysed the 5' RACE reads with MiXCR anew, one entry per CDR3 protein. Here the sample spans 150,000 to 200,000 distinct CDR3 sequences, 9.5% to 13% being singletons. The germline V gene has CDR1 MNHEY and CDR2 SVGEGT. This CDR3 has 13 amino acids. Trimming took 7 bases from V and 4 from J, leaving 11 bases between them. The sample originates from a study of T-cell memory formation after mild COVID-19. On the study more broadly: In these data, TCR clusters were largely donor specific.

Findings and limits, study-wide: Pre-infection memory contained some responding clones, which suggested that cross-reactive memory had joined.

This chain joins TRBV6-2 or TRBV6-3 and TRBJ2-1; weak D call: TRBD1 (5 bases). Specimen: PBMCs or a T cell subset sorted from them (not recorded which). The TCR originated in a man aged 18 to 29 who had mild COVID-19 (a few samples of this study predate the infection). Cell type and time point are not known. CDR3 coding DNA: TGTGCCAGCAAACCTAGGGGTTACAATGAGCAGTTCTTC. Amino acid sequence: CASKPRGYNEQFF.